This TCR beta chain was sequenced during a study of spatial heterogeneity in lung cancer. About the research overall: Beta-chain sequences were consistently detected more often than alpha-chain sequences. Study findings and constraints: Blood carried ubiquitous expanded tumor TCRs more at resection than follow-up.

Noted time point: sample taken at primary tumor resection. Researchers sequenced whole RNA taken from tumor, nontumor lung or frozen PBMC without sorting. This CDR3 has 16 residues. J lost 4 bases, V lost 2 bases, and 2 bases had no gene match. Germline V gene sequence: CDR1 MNHEY, CDR2 SVGEGT. Of note for this clonotype: Its antigen is unidentified.

TCRdb reprocessed the 5' RACE reads with MiXCR, giving one entry per CDR3 protein. Of fewer than 20,000 distinct CDR3 sequences listed, about a fifth are singletons. The sequencing here drew on PBMCs, taken at surgery. V is TRBV6-2 or TRBV6-3 and J is TRBJ2-2, with 12 bases matching TRBD2. The origin of this receptor is a male donor with early-stage non-small cell lung cancer. CDR3 DNA: TGTGCCAGCAGTTACGGACTAGCGGGGACCACCGGGGAGCTGTTTTTT. The encoded protein is CASSYGLAGTTGELFF.